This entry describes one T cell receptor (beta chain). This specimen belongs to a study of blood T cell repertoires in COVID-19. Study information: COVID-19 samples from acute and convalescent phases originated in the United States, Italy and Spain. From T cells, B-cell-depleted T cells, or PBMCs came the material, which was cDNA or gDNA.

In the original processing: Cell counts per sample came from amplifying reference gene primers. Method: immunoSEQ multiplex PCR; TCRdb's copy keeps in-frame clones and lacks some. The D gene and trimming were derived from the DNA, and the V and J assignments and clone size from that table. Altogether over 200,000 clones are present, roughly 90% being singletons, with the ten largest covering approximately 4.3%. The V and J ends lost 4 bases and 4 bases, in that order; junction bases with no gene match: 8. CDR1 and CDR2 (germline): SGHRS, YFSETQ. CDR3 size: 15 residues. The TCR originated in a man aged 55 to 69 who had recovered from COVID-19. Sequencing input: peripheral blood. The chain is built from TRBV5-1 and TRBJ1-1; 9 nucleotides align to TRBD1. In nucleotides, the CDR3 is TGCGCCAGCAGCACAGGACAGGGGTGGAGCACTGAAGCTTTCTTT. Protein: CASSTGQGWSTEAFF.